The clone carrying this T cell receptor (beta chain) was counted a few times. Its specificity is not known. The entry originates in a study of post-analysis software for immune sequencing data. Across the whole study: The disease courses spanned relapsing-remitting, secondary progressive and progressive-relapsing forms of multiple sclerosis. Study observations and caveats: Controls had lower frequencies than patients of a few TRBV segments, which included TRBV5-6, TRBV5-1 and TRBV20-1. Compared with controls, patients showed significantly lower normalized Chao1 diversity. By F measure, strong co-clustering occurred among samples prepared in the same batch.

The TCR beta cDNA libraries carried unique molecular identifiers. TCRdb re-analysed the PCR reads in MiXCR, keeping a single row per CDR3 protein. The profile shows fewer than 550,000 distinct CDR3 sequences, under 40% of them singletons. CDR3 length equals 15 residues. Trimming cost V 5 bases and J 5 bases; bases outside gene matches: 5. This receptor was obtained from a girl aged 2-17 years with multiple sclerosis. Sequencing was carried out using blood. The chain uses TRBV12-3 or TRBV12-4 and TRBJ2-2; 10 nucleotides agree with TRBD2. DNA for the CDR3: TGTGCCAGCAGTCCTCTAGCGGGGGTAACCGGGGAGCTGTTTTTT. This translates into CASSPLAGVTGELFF.